This T cell receptor beta chain was captured in a study of CD8 T cells in ankylosing spondylitis. Study-level points and caveats: Blood of patients with ankylosing spondylitis appeared to be characterized by a TCR beta motif of eight highly homologous variants.

This clonotype was seen only a few times. No antigen is known for it. TCRdb independently ran MiXCR on the 5' RACE reads; one entry per CDR3 protein. The sample has roughly 700,000 distinct CDR3 sequences; under 20% are singletons. CDR1 and CDR2 from the germline V gene are SGHDT and YYEEEE. CDR3 size: 18 residues. Trimming removed 1 base from V and 1 base from J; junction bases left unmatched: 10. This chain joins TRBV5-6 and TRBJ2-3, with TRBD2 identical over 9 bases. Sequenced input: blood, either unsorted or a sorted T cell fraction (not recorded which). This clonotype was sampled from a male donor with ankylosing spondylitis. The CDR3 coding sequence is TGTGCCAGCAGCTTGACACGCGGGAGGGCCTTAGGCACAGATACGCAGTATTTT. It specifies CASSLTRGRALGTDTQYF.